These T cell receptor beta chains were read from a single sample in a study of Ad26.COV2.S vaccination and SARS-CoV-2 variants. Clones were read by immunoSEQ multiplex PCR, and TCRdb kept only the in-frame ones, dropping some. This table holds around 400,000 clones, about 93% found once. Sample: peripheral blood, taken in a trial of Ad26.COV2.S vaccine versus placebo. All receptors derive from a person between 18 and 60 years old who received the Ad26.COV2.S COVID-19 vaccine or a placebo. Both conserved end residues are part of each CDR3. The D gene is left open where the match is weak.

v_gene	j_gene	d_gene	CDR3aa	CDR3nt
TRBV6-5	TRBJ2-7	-	CASRPGDGYEQYF	TGTGCCAGCAGACCTGGGGACGGCTACGAGCAGTACTTC
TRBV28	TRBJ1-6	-	CASSLRPLSSYNSPLHF	TGTGCCAGCAGTTTACGACCTCTGAGCTCCTATAATTCACCCCTCCACTTT
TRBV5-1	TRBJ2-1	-	CASSLALGVNEQFF	TGCGCCAGCAGCTTGGCCTTAGGGGTGAATGAGCAGTTCTTC
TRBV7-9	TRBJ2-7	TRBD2	CASSLALADSYEQYF	TGTGCCAGCAGCTTAGCACTAGCGGACTCCTACGAGCAGTACTTC
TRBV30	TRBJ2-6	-	CAWSGGSGANVLTF	TGTGCCTGGAGCGGGGGCTCTGGGGCCAACGTCCTGACTTTC
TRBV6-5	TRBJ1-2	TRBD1	CASRRTGGSGYTF	TGTGCCAGCAGGAGAACAGGGGGAAGTGGCTACACCTTC
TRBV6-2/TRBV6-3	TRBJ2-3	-	CASSYSPKASTDTQYF	TGTGCCAGCAGTTACTCTCCCAAAGCTAGCACAGATACGCAGTATTTT
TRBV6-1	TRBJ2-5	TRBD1	CASSALGQGAGETQYF	TGTGCCAGCAGTGCCTTGGGACAGGGGGCAGGGGAGACCCAGTACTTC
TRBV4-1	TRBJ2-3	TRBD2	CASSHSGGSGSHTDTQYF	TGCGCCAGCAGCCATTCGGGGGGTAGCGGGAGCCACACAGATACGCAGTATTTT
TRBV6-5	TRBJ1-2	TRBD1	CASRPGQGSYGYTF	TGTGCCAGCAGACCGGGACAGGGAAGCTATGGCTACACCTTC
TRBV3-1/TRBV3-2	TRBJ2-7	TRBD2	CASSPTSVSYEQYF	TGTGCCAGCAGCCCGACTAGCGTCTCCTACGAGCAGTACTTC
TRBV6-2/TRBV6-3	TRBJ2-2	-	CASSSANTGELFF	TGTGCCAGCAGCAGCGCGAACACCGGGGAGCTGTTTTTT
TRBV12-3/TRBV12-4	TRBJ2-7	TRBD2	CASSWATSDEQYF	TGTGCCAGCAGTTGGGCTACTAGCGACGAGCAGTACTTC
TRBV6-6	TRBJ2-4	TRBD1	CASSYVGQGGNIQYF	TGTGCCAGCAGTTACGTGGGACAGGGCGGAAACATTCAGTACTTC
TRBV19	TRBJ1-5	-	CASSMQGGHQPQHF	TGTGCCAGTAGTATGCAAGGGGGACATCAGCCCCAGCATTTT